Listed below are T cell receptor beta chains from one sample, sequenced in a study of T cell repertoires in cytomegalovirus infection. TCRdb ran MiXCR on the reads and lists one entry per CDR3 protein. The table lists roughly 640,000 distinct CDR3 sequences, approximately 25% of them singletons. Sequenced sample: CD8+ T cells from PBMCs. These receptors came from a human donor in good health (CMV status not recorded). Some clones in this sample may be carry-over from other donors' samples. Each CDR3 is given with its conserved first and last residue. Each record gives: V gene, J gene, CDR3 protein.

TRBV28	TRBJ2-3	CANSLGGPRSTDTQYF
TRBV15	TRBJ2-6	CATSRDRGLTNVLTF
TRBV7-8	TRBJ2-5	CASRNRRGGQETQYF
TRBV27	TRBJ1-2	CASSTRTGENGYTF
TRBV5-4	TRBJ2-1	CASSQIDRVPYNEQFF
TRBV28	TRBJ2-3	CASSRLVGETDTQYF
TRBV29-1	TRBJ1-2	CSVEDGMGRDGYTF
TRBV6-1	TRBJ2-4	CATLEENIQYF
TRBV24-1	TRBJ2-1	CATSDFRGLEPNEQFF
TRBV20-1	TRBJ1-1	CSARDPLGVYGTEAFF
TRBV7-6	TRBJ2-5	CASSDRAGRETQYF
TRBV7-2	TRBJ2-1	CASSLSFRYRNNEQFF
TRBV7-6	TRBJ2-1	CASSLPTRREGTSGYNEQFF
TRBV7-3	TRBJ2-1	CASSISGNEQFF
TRBV7-6	TRBJ2-7	CASARAEATYEQYF
TRBV6-2/TRBV6-3	TRBJ1-1	CASSSSTGLNTEAFF
TRBV13	TRBJ2-1	CASSDYRGRGDEQFF
TRBV6-6	TRBJ1-4	CASRGENEKLFF
TRBV19	TRBJ2-1	CASSMSQDRGGYNEQFF
TRBV6-2/TRBV6-3	TRBJ1-1	CASSYSLSFGEAFF
TRBV15	TRBJ2-1	CATSGLTGGGYNEQFF
TRBV28	TRBJ2-3	CASSGLAGEFFTNTDTQYF
TRBV7-8	TRBJ2-7	CASSWGQTYEQYF
TRBV9	TRBJ1-2	CASSGWLSRDTYGYTF
TRBV7-2	TRBJ2-2	CASSSNANTGELFF
TRBV7-9	TRBJ2-3	CASSLGRTDTQYF
TRBV6-2/TRBV6-3	TRBJ1-1	CASSYSLTNPNTEAFF
TRBV20-1	TRBJ2-1	CSASYLKQGPERPNEQFF
TRBV29-1	TRBJ2-2	CSVLSGTGELFF
TRBV29-1	TRBJ2-6	CSVVQGALGANVLTF
TRBV7-2	TRBJ1-1	CASSTAQGYSEAFF
TRBV7-9	TRBJ1-2	CASSSDRVPGSGYTF
TRBV14	TRBJ1-1	CASSQDWTAPENTEAFF
TRBV13	TRBJ2-5	CASSSQGTGQETQYF
TRBV19	TRBJ2-6	CASSMWIPPSSGANVLTF
TRBV6-2/TRBV6-3	TRBJ2-1	CASSSTPYTWGNEQFF
TRBV7-2	TRBJ2-6	CASSPPRGHEDSGANVLTF
TRBV7-9	TRBJ2-4	CASSFNDRGPKNIQYF